The 2 T cell receptor beta chains below come from one sample, sequenced in a study of T cell responses to AZD1222 COVID-19 vaccine. The method was immunoSEQ multiplex PCR; TCRdb's version includes in-frame clones alone and lacks a portion of them. The sample lists around 120,000 clones, about 90% seen once, with about 7.5% in the top ten. This material consisted of peripheral blood, taken 28 days after the second AZD1222 dose. These TCRs come from an adult who received the AZD1222 COVID-19 vaccine.

V is TRBV27 and J is TRBJ2-5; 12 bases are a match to TRBD2. V shed 6 bases and J 0 bases; nucleotides not matched to a gene: 8. The CDR3 totals 17 residues. Looked up from germline, CDR1 is MNHEY and CDR2 is SMNVEV (reference sequence). The chain's CDR3 is CASRPFRTSGNQETQYF. The CDR3 DNA reads as TGTGCCAGCAGACCATTCAGGACTAGCGGGAACCAAGAGACCCAGTACTTC.

The rearrangement joins TRBV11-2 to TRBJ1-1; weak D call: TRBD1 (5 bases). The CDR3 extends over 13 amino acids. The germline V gene encodes CDR1 SGHAT and CDR2 FQNNGV. V was trimmed by 5 bases and J by 3 bases, leaving 10 bases between them. This CDR3 reads CASSLEGDTEAFF. The CDR3, as DNA: TGTGCCAGCAGCCTGGAAGGGGACACTGAAGCTTTCTTT.